This passage covers 22 T cell receptor beta chains from one sample sequenced in a study of graft-versus-host responses after intestinal transplantation. Their antigens remain unidentified. Assay: immunoSEQ multiplex PCR; the TCRdb copy retains only in-frame clones and omits some. This table holds over 40,000 clones, roughly 80% found once. The sequenced sample was unstimulated CD4+ T cells sorted from spleen or lymph node cells, obtained before transplant. The receptors originated from a human donor who was the organ donor for an intestinal transplant.

The chain links TRBV29-1 to TRBJ1-1; TRBD1 agrees at 8 bases. The germline V gene encodes CDR1 SQVTM and CDR2 ANQGSEA. The CDR3 sequence is 11 residues long. V gave up 0 bases and J gave up 10 bases; unmatched junction bases: 1. Written as DNA, the CDR3 is TGCAGCGTTGAAGATCAGGGGGCAGCTTTCTTT. It specifies CSVEDQGAAFF. The variable domain in full, completed from reference TRBV29-1 and TRBJ1-1, reads SAVISQKPSRDICQRGTSLTIQCQVDSQVTMMFWYRQQPGQSLTLIATANQGSEATYESGFVIDKFPISRPNLTFSTLTVSNMSPEDSSIYLCSVEDQGAAFFGQGTRLTVV.

This chain connects TRBV4-3 to TRBJ1-3; D is ambiguous. Trimming stripped 0 bases from V and 5 bases from J, with 14 bases between. Germline V gene lookup returns CDR1 LGHNA and CDR2 YSLEER. There are 16 residues in the CDR3. CDR3 coding DNA: TGCGCCAGCAGCCAAGACCCCGCATTGACTCGAAACACCATATATTTT. This gives the protein CASSQDPALTRNTIYF.

The chain links TRBV19 to TRBJ1-1; D possibly corresponds to TRBD1 (6 bases). This CDR3 is 12 amino acids long. The ends were cut back, 6 bases at V and 10 bases at J, with 15 bases in the middle. Per germline, CDR1 LNHDA and CDR2 SQIVND (reference sequence). The CDR3 sequence: CASSPEAGAAFF. The CDR3 DNA is TGTGCCAGTAGCCCAGAGGCAGGGGCAGCTTTCTTT.

The chain uses TRBV10-3 and TRBJ2-1, with 9 bases matching TRBD2. Germline V gene sequence: CDR1 ENHRY, CDR2 SYGVKD. CDR3 length: 18 amino acids. V lost 4 bases to trimming and J lost 0 bases; unmatched junction nucleotides: 10. Here the CDR3 reads CAISVPLAGASSYNEQFF. As DNA, the CDR3 is TGTGCCATCAGTGTGCCCTTAGCGGGGGCAAGCTCCTACAATGAGCAGTTCTTC.

The chain has TRBV6-1 and TRBJ2-1; TRBD2 might be the D (6 bases). The V end was cut by 8 bases, the J end by 2 bases, with 7 bases between. The CDR3 runs to 12 residues. Germline values: CDR1 MNHNS, CDR2 SASEGT. The CDR3 coding sequence is TGTGCCAGCCGGGAGACCTACAATGAGCAGTTCTTC. Amino acid sequence: CASRETYNEQFF.

In its sample, this clone was seen a few times. This chain uses TRBV6-1 with TRBJ1-2; the match to TRBD1 covers 8 bases. CDR1 MNHNS and CDR2 SASEGT come from the germline V gene. The CDR3 loop spans 13 amino acids. Trimming removed 3 bases from V and 4 bases from J; junction bases left unmatched: 1. The CDR3 nucleotides read TGTGCCAGCAGTGAGCAGGGGGCCTATGGCTACACCTTC. This sequence encodes CASSEQGAYGYTF.

The chain uses TRBV6-5 and TRBJ1-6; weak D call: TRBD1 (6 bases). Trimming took 6 bases from V and 8 from J, leaving 17 bases between them. Germline CDR1 reads MNHEY; CDR2 reads SVGAGI. The CDR3 extends over 15 amino acids. The CDR3 reads CASSHLTGSYSPLHF. The CDR3 DNA reads as TGTGCCAGCAGCCACTTAACAGGGTCTTATTCACCCCTCCACTTT.

This clone was seen once. The V and J genes are TRBV2 and TRBJ2-3; D call uncertain. Germline-derived CDR1 and CDR2 are SNHLY and FYNNEI. This CDR3 has 12 residues. Trimming stripped 3 bases from V and 6 bases from J, with 7 bases between. CDR3 DNA: TGTGCCAGCAGTGATCCCGCGGATACGCAGTATTTT. It yields the protein CASSDPADTQYF.

V gene TRBV9 combines with J gene TRBJ2-5; the match to TRBD2 covers 9 bases. The germline CDR1 and CDR2 sequences are SGDLS and YYNGEE. This CDR3 comprises 17 residues. V lost 4 bases to trimming and J lost 5 bases; unmatched junction nucleotides: 15. Here the CDR3 reads CASSPQRGAQAGETQYF. The DNA of the CDR3 is TGTGCCAGCAGCCCCCAGCGGGGGGCTCAGGCCGGGGAGACCCAGTACTTC.

V is TRBV4-1 and J is TRBJ2-3; TRBD2 matches 9 bases. Germline lookup yields CDR1 MGHRA and CDR2 YSYEKL. There are 18 residues in the CDR3. J gave up 1 base and V 2 bases, and 10 bases lay outside the gene matches. The CDR3 sequence is CASSQRTLQREGTDTQYF. The CDR3 DNA sequence: TGCGCCAGCAGCCAAAGAACTCTCCAGCGGGAGGGCACAGATACGCAGTATTTT.

The rearrangement joins TRBV5-1 to TRBJ1-1; D remains ambiguous. Trimming stripped 0 bases from V and 0 bases from J, with 6 bases between. Germline-derived CDR1 and CDR2 are SGHRS and YFSETQ. CDR3 length: 14 residues. The DNA for the CDR3 is TGCGCCAGCAGCTTGGGACAAATGAACACTGAAGCTTTCTTT. Translated, it gives CASSLGQMNTEAFF.

The chain recombines TRBV7-2 with TRBJ2-3; D not certain. V shed 2 bases and J shed 3 bases, with 12 bases lying between them. Germline CDR1 and CDR2: SGHTA and FQGNSA. The CDR3 sequence is 15 residues long. The CDR3 is CASSLLPAGTDTQYF. CDR3 nucleotide sequence: TGTGCCAGCAGCTTACTTCCAGCAGGAACAGATACGCAGTATTTT.

This clone was counted a single time. The chain uses TRBV6-4 and TRBJ1-1; D unclear. V dropped 8 bases and J dropped 4 bases, with 14 bases sitting between them. The CDR3 runs to 13 residues. The germline gives CDR1 MRHNA, CDR2 SNTAGT. The CDR3 coding sequence is TGTGCCAGCCCCTTGGGCGGGAGCACTGAAGCTTTCTTT. It encodes CASPLGGSTEAFF.

This chain connects TRBV10-3 to TRBJ1-3; no firm D call. Trimming stripped 4 bases from V and 0 bases from J, with 7 bases between. Germline loops: CDR1 ENHRY, CDR2 SYGVKD. The CDR3 extends over 14 amino acids. CDR3 sequence reads: CAISGTDSGNTIYF. The DNA for the CDR3 is TGTGCCATCAGTGGGACGGACTCTGGAAACACCATATATTTT.

The CDR3 DNA is TGCGCCAGCAGCTGGGACGGATACAATGAGCAGTTCTTC. Protein sequence: CASSWDGYNEQFF. The rearrangement links TRBV5-1 to TRBJ2-1; D may correspond to TRBD1 or TRBD2 (5 bases each). Germline lookup yields CDR1 SGHRS and CDR2 YFSETQ. V was clipped by 3 bases and J by 4 bases, with 8 bases between them. CDR3 size: 13 residues.

CDR3 loop: CASSSPDRVSNEQFF. For the CDR3, the DNA is TGTGCCAGCAGCTCTCCAGACAGGGTGAGCAATGAGCAGTTCTTC. This rearrangement joins TRBV7-9 to TRBJ2-1, with TRBD1 matching over 7 bases. The CDR3 length is 15 residues. The V gene end was trimmed by 4 bases and the J gene end by 6 bases; junction bases not matched to a gene: 9. In germline, CDR1 is SEHNR, CDR2 FQNEAQ (reference sequence).

This clone appeared once. The V and J genes are TRBV7-2 and TRBJ1-2, with 9 bases fitting TRBD1. The V and J ends lost 1 base and 4 bases, in that order; junction bases with no gene match: 1. The CDR3 runs 14 residues. The germline CDR1 and CDR2 sequences are SGHTA and FQGNSA. The CDR3 is CASSLGQGGYGYTF. CDR3 DNA sequence: TGTGCCAGCAGCTTAGGACAGGGGGGCTATGGCTACACCTTC.

The rearrangement joins TRBV5-6 to TRBJ1-1; TRBD1 matches 8 bases. Germline CDR1 SGHDT, CDR2 YYEEEE. There are 16 residues in the CDR3. Trimming at V came to 1 base and at J to 3 bases, leaving 8 bases not matched to a gene. The CDR3 bases are TGTGCCAGCAGCTTGCCCGTCAGGGGGCGAGACACTGAAGCTTTCTTT. It encodes CASSLPVRGRDTEAFF.

The rearrangement joins TRBV18 to TRBJ2-2; 7 bases line up with TRBD1. Trimming removed 2 bases from V and 0 bases from J; junction bases left unmatched: 3. The germline gives CDR1 KGHSH, CDR2 LQKENI. The CDR3 is made up of 16 amino acids. Here the CDR3 reads CASSPKGASNTGELFF. Here the CDR3 DNA reads TGTGCCAGCTCACCAAAGGGGGCTTCGAACACCGGGGAGCTGTTTTTT.

The V call is TRBV11-2, the J call TRBJ1-4, with 7 bases identical to TRBD1. The germline V gene encodes CDR1 SGHAT and CDR2 FQNNGV. This CDR3 spans 16 amino acids. V lost 5 bases, J lost 5 bases, and 11 bases stayed unmatched. The CDR3 coding sequence is TGTGCCAGCAGCCGATCTGGGACAGACTCCAATGAAAAACTGTTTTTT. This gives the protein CASSRSGTDSNEKLFF.

This clone was found a few times. The CDR3 region has the DNA TGCAGCGTTTCAGGGTCCTACGAGCAGTACTTC. Encoded protein: CSVSGSYEQYF. This sequence joins TRBV29-1 and TRBJ2-7, with D possibly TRBD1 on 5 matching bases. This CDR3 spans 11 amino acids. CDR1 is SQVTM and CDR2 is ANQGSEA in the germline V gene. Trimming left V 5 bases short and J 1 base short, with 6 bases between.

This sequence joins TRBV7-2 and TRBJ2-3, with TRBD1 as a possible D gene (5 bases). This CDR3 spans 14 amino acids. V was clipped by 4 bases and J by 5 bases, with 13 bases between them. The germline CDR1 and CDR2 sequences are SGHTA and FQGNSA. This chain's CDR3 is CASSSRQGRDTQYF. CDR3 nucleotide sequence: TGTGCCAGCAGCTCTCGGCAGGGCCGAGATACGCAGTATTTT.